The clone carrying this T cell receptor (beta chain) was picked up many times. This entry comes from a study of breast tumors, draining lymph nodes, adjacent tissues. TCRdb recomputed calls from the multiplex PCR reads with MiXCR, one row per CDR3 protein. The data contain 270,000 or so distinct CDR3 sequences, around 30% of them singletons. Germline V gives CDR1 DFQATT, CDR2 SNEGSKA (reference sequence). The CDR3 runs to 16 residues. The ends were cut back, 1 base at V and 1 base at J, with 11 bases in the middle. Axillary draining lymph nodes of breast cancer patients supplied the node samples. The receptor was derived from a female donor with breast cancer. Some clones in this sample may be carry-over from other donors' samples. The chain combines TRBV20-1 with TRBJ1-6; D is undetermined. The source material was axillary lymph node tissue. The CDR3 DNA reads TGCAGTGCTAGAGGAGGGCGCGGGTCCTATAATTCACCCCTCCACTTT. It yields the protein CSARGGRGSYNSPLHF.